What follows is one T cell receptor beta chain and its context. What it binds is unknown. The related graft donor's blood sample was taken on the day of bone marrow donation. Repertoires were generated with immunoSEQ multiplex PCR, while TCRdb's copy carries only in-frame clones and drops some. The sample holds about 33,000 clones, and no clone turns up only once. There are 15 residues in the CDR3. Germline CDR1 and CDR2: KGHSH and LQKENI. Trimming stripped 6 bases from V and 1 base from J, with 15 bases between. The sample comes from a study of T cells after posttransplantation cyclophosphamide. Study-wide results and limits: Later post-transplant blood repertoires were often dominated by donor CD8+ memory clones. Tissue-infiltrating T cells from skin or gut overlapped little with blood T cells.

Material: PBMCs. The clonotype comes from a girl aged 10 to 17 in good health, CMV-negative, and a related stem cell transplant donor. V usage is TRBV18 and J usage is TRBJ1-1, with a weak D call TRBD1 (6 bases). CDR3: CASSRTTGPNTEAFF. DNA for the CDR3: TGTGCCAGCTCCCGAACGACAGGCCCGAACACTGAAGCTTTCTTT.